A single TCR beta chain is shown here with its context. Mismatch with germline at one junction end may stem from a read error. This PCR relied on a set of 60 Vbeta primers and 13 Jbeta primers. Some clones are missing from TCRdb's copy, which holds only in-frame ones; the method was immunoSEQ multiplex PCR. Among fewer than 250,000 clones listed, about four fifths were seen once. These data come from a study of cytomegalovirus exposure and HLA in healthy donors. CDR1 is MDHEN, CDR2 SYDVKM, per germline. The CDR3 loop spans 15 amino acids. The chain links TRBV28 to TRBJ1-6, with D possibly TRBD1 on 5 matching bases. Sequencing input: PBMCs. The clonotype comes from a woman in her forties or fifties in good health and CMV-seropositive. For the CDR3, the DNA is TGTGCCAGCAGGTTATGGACACCTAATAATTCACCCCTCCACTTT. Amino acids: CASRLWTPNNSPLHF.